This T cell receptor beta chain was obtained from a study of Ad26.COV2.S vaccination and SARS-CoV-2 variants. Comments on this clone: The antigen is unknown.

This table comes from immunoSEQ multiplex PCR, and its TCRdb copy is limited to in-frame clones, with some not included. This sample has some 180,000 clones, with 70% to 90% found just once. Study results and limitations: Post-vaccination spike-specific CD8+ and CD4+ T cell responses reportedly had substantial breadth. Breadth of non-spike TCRs did not differ between vaccinees and placebo recipients.

The sample in question was peripheral blood, obtained after recovery from COVID-19. The sequence came from a human donor who had recovered from COVID-19.

Here the CDR3 reads CASSPRTRGGNTIYF. The CDR3 region has the DNA TGTGCCAGCAGCCCCCGGACAAGGGGAGGAAACACCATATATTTT. This chain joins TRBV14 and TRBJ1-3; maybe TRBD1 (5 bases). From germline, CDR1 is SGHDN and CDR2 FVKESK. Between the trimmed V and J ends, which lost 4 bases and 4 bases, there was a span of 14 bases. The CDR3 is 15 amino acids.